The rows below give T cell receptor beta chains drawn from one sample of a study of beta chain features in type 1 diabetes. The assay was immunoSEQ multiplex PCR, and TCRdb's table has in-frame clones only and misses some. The sample lists about 300,000 clones, 13% occurring once. Sequencing input: naive CD4+ T cells from blood. These receptors were collected from a young woman with type 1 diabetes. Both conserved end residues are part of each CDR3. A D gene is named only where the DNA matches it firmly. The size entry is marked missing in some rows and otherwise reads once, few, many or a size class.

clone_size	v_call	d_call	j_call	cdr3_aa	cdr3_nt
few	TRBV5-1	TRBD2	TRBJ2-7	CASSLGLAGPGEQYF	TGCGCCAGCAGTCTCGGACTAGCGGGACCCGGCGAGCAGTACTTC
-	TRBV15	TRBD1	TRBJ1-2	CATSRGQGARGYTF	TGTGCCACCAGCAGAGGACAGGGGGCGCGGGGCTACACCTTC
few	TRBV6-5	-	TRBJ2-1	CASSPGSVYNEQFF	TGTGCCAGCAGCCCCGGGTCGGTGTACAATGAGCAGTTCTTC
few	TRBV30	TRBD2	TRBJ2-1	CALDMQASGSGNEQFF	TGTGCCCTGGACATGCAGGCTAGCGGGAGTGGCAATGAGCAGTTCTTC
-	TRBV28	TRBD1	TRBJ2-7	CASSFFSGQGPNEQYF	TGTGCCAGCAGTTTCTTTTCGGGACAGGGGCCTAACGAGCAGTACTTC
few	TRBV7-2	TRBD1	TRBJ2-7	CASSRPGQGSYEQYF	TGTGCCAGCAGCCGTCCGGGACAGGGTTCCTACGAGCAGTACTTC
-	TRBV5-1	-	TRBJ2-3	CASNVAGTDTQYF	TGCGCCAGCAACGTAGCGGGCACAGATACGCAGTATTTT
-	TRBV20-1	-	TRBJ2-7	CSALRRDEQYF	TGCAGTGCCCTTCGGAGGGACGAGCAGTACTTC
few	TRBV7-3	-	TRBJ2-3	CASSLWGAVGDTQYF	TGTGCCAGCAGCTTATGGGGAGCCGTGGGAGATACGCAGTATTTT
-	TRBV7-9	-	TRBJ1-2	CASSLVHSYGYTF	TGTGCCAGCAGCTTAGTGCACAGCTATGGCTACACCTTC
few	TRBV30	TRBD2	TRBJ2-3	CAWSVGELAFTDTQYF	TGTGCCTGGAGTGTAGGTGAACTAGCGTTCACAGATACGCAGTATTTT
-	TRBV5-4	TRBD2	TRBJ2-7	CASSLGGGRADEQYF	TGTGCCAGCAGCTTGGGGGGCGGGAGGGCCGACGAGCAGTACTTC
-	TRBV18	TRBD1	TRBJ2-7	CASSSTGGYEQYF	TGTGCCAGCTCATCGACAGGGGGCTACGAGCAGTACTTC
-	TRBV4-2	TRBD2	TRBJ2-1	CASSQTLAGVPNEQFF	TGTGCCAGCAGCCAGACACTAGCGGGAGTCCCCAATGAGCAGTTCTTC
few	TRBV7-9	-	TRBJ1-2	CASSLDGSPNYGYTF	TGTGCCAGCAGCTTAGATGGCAGTCCTAACTATGGCTACACCTTC
few	TRBV2	TRBD1	TRBJ2-5	CASSSGGETQYF	TGTGCCAGCAGCTCAGGGGGCGAGACCCAGTACTTC
few	TRBV27	-	TRBJ1-4	CASSLSIVQNEKLFF	TGTGCCAGCAGTTTATCGATAGTACAGAATGAAAAACTGTTTTTT
few	TRBV28	-	TRBJ2-3	CAMRDFGTDTQYF	TGTGCCATGCGGGACTTTGGAACAGATACGCAGTATTTT
-	TRBV7-2	TRBD2	TRBJ2-2	CASSLVGGAGATGELFF	TGTGCCAGCAGCTTAGTGGGGGGAGCGGGAGCCACCGGGGAGCTGTTTTTT
-	TRBV29-1	TRBD2	TRBJ2-2	CSVEEAGRNTGELFF	TGCAGCGTTGAAGAAGCGGGAAGGAACACCGGGGAGCTGTTTTTT
-	TRBV4-3	-	TRBJ1-4	CASSQDVGKLFF	TGCGCCAGCAGCCAAGATGTCGGTAAACTGTTTTTT
-	TRBV9	-	TRBJ2-5	CASSVEGRETQYF	TGTGCCAGCAGCGTAGAAGGGAGAGAGACCCAGTACTTC
few	TRBV19	TRBD1	TRBJ2-2	CASTGTVNTGELFF	TGTGCCAGTACCGGGACAGTCAACACCGGGGAGCTGTTTTTT
-	TRBV4-1	TRBD1	TRBJ2-1	CASSQGWGQGHNEQFF	TGCGCCAGCAGCCAAGGGTGGGGACAGGGCCACAATGAGCAGTTCTTC
-	TRBV4-1	-	TRBJ1-1	CASSQPDRNTEAFF	TGCGCCAGCAGCCAACCAGACAGGAACACTGAAGCTTTCTTT
-	TRBV5-4	-	TRBJ2-1	CASSLGGTLSYNEQFF	TGTGCCAGCAGCTTGGGAGGGACACTATCCTACAATGAGCAGTTCTTC
-	TRBV18	TRBD1	TRBJ1-5	CASSPPDRGGNQPQHF	TGTGCCAGCTCACCACCGGACAGGGGTGGCAATCAGCCCCAGCATTTT
few	TRBV30	-	TRBJ1-5	CAWSPGEHQPQHF	TGTGCCTGGAGTCCCGGGGAGCATCAGCCCCAGCATTTT
few	TRBV19	-	TRBJ1-5	CASTMTAFNQPQHF	TGTGCCAGTACCATGACAGCCTTCAATCAGCCCCAGCATTTT
-	TRBV11-2	-	TRBJ2-7	CASNHRRNTSYEQYF	TGTGCCAGCAACCACAGGCGCAACACTTCCTACGAGCAGTACTTC
few	TRBV28	-	TRBJ2-3	CASTLFQGGTDTQYF	TGTGCCAGCACCTTGTTTCAGGGAGGAACAGATACGCAGTATTTT
-	TRBV7-9	-	TRBJ2-6	CASRLSRAGANVLTF	TGTGCCAGCAGATTGAGCCGGGCTGGGGCCAACGTCCTGACTTTC
-	TRBV4-3	TRBD1	TRBJ1-2	CASSLGQGDNYGYTF	TGCGCCAGCAGCCTAGGACAGGGGGACAACTATGGCTACACCTTC
few	TRBV9	TRBD2	TRBJ2-2	CASSQAGLAANTGELFF	TGTGCCAGCTCACAGGCGGGGCTAGCGGCGAACACCGGGGAGCTGTTTTTT
few	TRBV28	-	TRBJ1-2	CASLDRSYGYTF	TGTGCCAGTCTCGACAGGTCCTATGGCTACACCTTC
-	TRBV5-1	-	TRBJ2-5	CASSLAQGETQYF	TGCGCCAGCAGCTTGGCACAGGGAGAGACCCAGTACTTC
-	TRBV6-5	TRBD1	TRBJ2-7	CASSYSGQGSYEQYF	TGTGCCAGCAGTTACTCGGGACAGGGTAGCTACGAGCAGTACTTC
-	TRBV29-1	TRBD2	TRBJ2-1	CSVDGTSGYNEQFF	TGCAGCGTTGATGGGACTAGCGGCTACAATGAGCAGTTCTTC
-	TRBV19	-	TRBJ1-5	CASSTRGDQGNQPQHF	TGTGCCAGTAGTACCCGGGGAGACCAAGGGAATCAGCCCCAGCATTTT
-	TRBV28	TRBD2	TRBJ2-1	CASNSPGLGASNEQFF	TGTGCCAGCAATTCACCGGGACTAGGGGCCTCCAATGAGCAGTTCTTC
-	TRBV7-2	TRBD2	TRBJ2-7	CASSFGTSVSYEQYF	TGTGCCAGCAGCTTTGGGACTAGCGTCTCCTACGAGCAGTACTTC
few	TRBV25-1	-	TRBJ2-3	CASSDFGGLSDTQYF	TGTGCCAGCAGTGACTTCGGGGGGCTGTCGGATACGCAGTATTTT
-	TRBV1	-	TRBJ2-3	CTSSQDGDEAGVRDTQYF	TGCACCAGCAGCCAAGATGGGGACGAAGCGGGAGTGAGGGATACGCAGTATTTT
-	TRBV14	-	TRBJ2-7	CASSPQAVGEQYF	TGTGCCAGCAGCCCACAAGCGGTGGGGGAGCAGTACTTC
-	TRBV5-1	TRBD1	TRBJ2-2	CASSSRTGRNTGELFF	TGCGCCAGCAGCTCTCGGACAGGGAGGAACACCGGGGAGCTGTTTTTT
-	TRBV30	-	TRBJ1-5	CAWSQEERRQRPQHF	TGTGCCTGGAGTCAAGAGGAACGAAGGCAGAGGCCCCAGCATTTT
-	TRBV5-6	TRBD2	TRBJ2-2	CASSLWRERATGELFF	TGTGCCAGCAGCTTGTGGCGGGAGAGGGCCACCGGGGAGCTGTTTTTT
few	TRBV18	-	TRBJ2-1	CASSPPVWSHEGNEQFF	TGTGCCAGCTCACCCCCAGTGTGGTCCCACGAGGGCAATGAGCAGTTCTTC
-	TRBV29-1	-	TRBJ1-1	CSVGATINAEAFF	TGCAGCGTTGGGGCCACAATTAACGCTGAAGCTTTCTTT
once	TRBV5-6	-	TRBJ2-3	CASSLEGRRLSTQYF	TGTGCCAGCAGTCTGGAGGGGAGGAGACTATCTACGCAGTATTTT
few	TRBV7-8	TRBD2	TRBJ2-1	CASSPIAGATYNEQFF	TGTGCCAGCAGCCCAATAGCGGGAGCTACTTACAATGAGCAGTTCTTC
-	TRBV7-2	-	TRBJ2-5	CASSLAGTFEETQYF	TGTGCCAGCAGCTTAGCGGGGACTTTTGAAGAGACCCAGTACTTC
-	TRBV18	-	TRBJ1-2	CASSQTQNYGYTF	TGTGCCAGCTCTCAAACACAGAACTATGGCTACACCTTC